These 22 T cell receptor beta chains share one sample of origin, sequenced in a study of T cell responses to AZD1222 COVID-19 vaccine. Libraries were prepared by immunoSEQ multiplex PCR; TCRdb keeps only in-frame clonotypes and omits some of them. The table shows more than 70,000 clones, with approximately 90% occurring only once. Sequenced here: peripheral blood, sampled 28 days after the second AZD1222 dose. These receptors all stem from an adult who received the AZD1222 COVID-19 vaccine.

V is TRBV27 and J is TRBJ1-2; no clear D. This CDR3 comprises 15 residues. Germline CDR1 reads MNHEY; CDR2 reads SMNVEV (reference sequence). Trimming removed 2 bases from V and 4 bases from J, with 14 bases in between. The chain's CDR3 is CASSLRAATFYGYTF. Written as DNA, the CDR3 is TGTGCCAGCAGTTTAAGAGCAGCGACTTTCTATGGCTACACCTTC.

The chain uses TRBV4-1 and TRBJ1-1; 7 bases are a match to TRBD1. Per the germline V gene, CDR1 is MGHRA and CDR2 is YSYEKL. This CDR3 has 17 residues. V dropped 5 bases and J dropped 6; count of bases not matched to a gene: 18. This chain's CDR3 is CASSRPIQQGLSPEAFF. The CDR3 DNA reads TGCGCCAGCAGCAGACCTATCCAACAGGGGCTATCGCCTGAAGCTTTCTTT.

The chain couples TRBV2 to TRBJ2-3; tentative D call: TRBD1 (6 bases). The CDR3 loop spans 14 amino acids. Germline V gene data show CDR1 as SNHLY and CDR2 as FYNNEI. Trimming pared 3 bases from V and 6 bases from J, leaving 13 bases between. The CDR3 protein is CASSDSQGSDTQYF. CDR3 nucleotide sequence: TGTGCCAGCAGTGATTCACAGGGTTCGGATACGCAGTATTTT. Using reference TRBV2 and TRBJ2-3 for the parts outside the CDR3, the full variable domain is EPEVTQTPSHQVTQMGQEVILRCVPISNHLYFYWYRQILGQKVEFLVSFYNNEISEKSEIFDDQFSVERPDGSNFTLKIRSTKLEDSAMYFCASSDSQGSDTQYFGPGTRLTVL.

V gene TRBV7-4 combines with J gene TRBJ2-3; 10 positions match TRBD2. Losses at the gene ends were 1 base for V and 5 bases for J; bases not matched to a gene: 6. The CDR3 contains 16 residues. Germline CDR1 and CDR2: SGHVT and SQSDAQ. The CDR3 DNA reads TGTGCCAGCAGCTTAGGGAGCGGGAGGGTTAAAGATACGCAGTATTTT. Translating gives CASSLGSGRVKDTQYF.

This sequence joins TRBV7-2 and TRBJ2-1; the match to TRBD2 covers 7 bases. Germline V gene sequence: CDR1 SGHTA, CDR2 FQGNSA. The CDR3 is 16 residues long. The J segment lost 0 bases and the V segment lost 1 base, leaving 3 bases of the junction unmatched. The CDR3 sequence: CASSLGSGVSYNEQFF. CDR3 in DNA: TGTGCCAGCAGCTTAGGGAGCGGGGTCTCCTACAATGAGCAGTTCTTC.

The chain employs TRBV28 and TRBJ1-5; D not certain. The CDR3 runs 14 residues. CDR1 is MDHEN and CDR2 is SYDVKM in the germline V gene. The V end was cut by 5 bases, the J end by 4 bases, with 12 bases between. CDR3 residues: CASSPITGNQPQHF. The CDR3, as DNA: TGTGCCAGCAGTCCAATCACCGGGAATCAGCCCCAGCATTTT.

Only one count was recorded for this clone. The rearrangement uses TRBV7-6 and TRBJ1-4; 7 bases map to TRBD1. Looked up from germline, CDR1 is SGHVS and CDR2 is FNYEAQ. V lost 5 bases to trimming and J lost 3 bases; unmatched junction nucleotides: 6. The CDR3 length is 15 residues. In nucleotides, the CDR3 is TGTGCCAGCAGCGCCCGACAGGGATCTAATGAAAAACTGTTTTTT. Translated, it gives CASSARQGSNEKLFF.

V and J are TRBV19 and TRBJ2-4; D gene ambiguous. Trimming pared 4 bases from V and 3 bases from J, leaving 7 bases between. The V gene's germline CDR1 is LNHDA and CDR2 SQIVND (reference sequence). This CDR3 comprises 13 residues. The CDR3 reads CASSRLGKNIQYF. In nucleotides, the CDR3 is TGTGCCAGTAGTAGGTTGGGCAAAAACATTCAGTACTTC.

The chain links TRBV11-2 to TRBJ2-1; TRBD1 or TRBD2 may be the D gene (5 bases each). The CDR3 runs 15 residues. Trimming removed 5 bases at V and 0 bases at J, with 11 bases between. Germline CDR1 reads SGHAT; CDR2 reads FQNNGV. CDR3 protein: CASSRGQSSYNEQFF. The CDR3 coding sequence is TGTGCCAGCAGCCGGGGCCAGAGCTCCTACAATGAGCAGTTCTTC. The entire variable domain, with the rest obtained from reference TRBV11-2 and TRBJ2-1, is as follows: EAGVAQSPRYKIIEKRQSVAFWCNPISGHATLYWYQQILGQGPKLLIQFQNNGVVDDSQLPKDRFSAERLKGVDSTLKIQPAKLEDSAVYLCASSRGQSSYNEQFFGPGTRLTVL.

This clone was detected only once. This chain links TRBV15 with TRBJ2-7; 9 nucleotides match TRBD2. The CDR3 has 14 amino acids. Trimming removed 4 bases from V and 2 bases from J; junction bases left unmatched: 3. The germline gives CDR1 LNHNV, CDR2 YYDKDF (reference sequence). The DNA of the CDR3 is TGTGCCACCAGCAAAGCGGGAGGAGCCTACGAGCAGTACTTC. Its translation is CATSKAGGAYEQYF. The variable domain in full, with the rest retrieved from reference TRBV15 and TRBJ2-7, is DAMVIQNPRYQVTQFGKPVTLSCSQTLNHNVMYWYQQKSSQAPKLLFHYYDKDFNNEADTPDNFQSRRPNTSFCFLDIRSPGLGDTAMYLCATSKAGGAYEQYFGPGTRLTVT.

The CDR3 spells CASSDLGLNSPLHF. CDR3 nucleotides: TGTGCCAGCAGTGACTTAGGATTAAATTCACCCCTCCACTTT. The chain couples TRBV2 to TRBJ1-6; D gene uncertain. The CDR3 sequence is 14 residues long. Trimming took off 3 bases at V and 7 bases at J, with 10 bases between the two ends. CDR1 and CDR2 (germline): SNHLY, FYNNEI.

This clone was recorded once. The chain recombines TRBV30 with TRBJ1-1, with TRBD1 matching 7 bases. V shed 4 bases, J shed 1 base, and the junction held 6 bases outside the gene matches. CDR1 is GTSNPN and CDR2 is SVGIG in the germline V gene (reference sequence). The CDR3 covers 14 residues. CDR3 in DNA: TGTGCCTGGATGCGGCAGGGGGGGAACACTGAAGCTTTCTTT. Its translation is CAWMRQGGNTEAFF.

This chain uses TRBV4-1 with TRBJ2-7; D is unresolved. CDR3 length: 12 amino acids. The germline V and J ends were trimmed by 2 bases and 6 bases, with 8 bases remaining between them. Germline CDR1 reads MGHRA; CDR2 reads YSYEKL. In DNA, the CDR3 is TGCGCCAGCAGCCAAATAGCTGGCGAGCAGTACTTC. Translated: CASSQIAGEQYF.

The V call is TRBV6-5, the J call TRBJ1-1; TRBD1 aligns across 8 bases. Germline V CDR1 and CDR2: MNHEY, SVGAGI. V trimming: 0 bases; J trimming: 5 bases; junction bases outside the gene matches: 5. The CDR3 covers 15 residues. CDR3 amino acids: CASSYSTQGATEAFF. Here the CDR3 DNA reads TGTGCCAGCAGTTACTCGACTCAGGGGGCAACTGAAGCTTTCTTT.

The CDR3 DNA sequence: TGTGCCAGCAGCTCTGGGGATGGAAGGACTGAAGCTTTCTTT. This codes for CASSSGDGRTEAFF. The gene calls are TRBV27 and TRBJ1-1; D is unclear. CDR1 and CDR2 (germline): MNHEY, SMNVEV (reference sequence). V lost 6 bases and J 5 bases, leaving 16 bases between the germline ends. The CDR3 totals 14 residues.

This clone was seen a single time. The chain employs TRBV15 and TRBJ1-4; maybe TRBD1 (5 bases). The CDR3 runs to 13 residues. Trimming removed 0 bases at V and 14 bases at J, with 13 bases between. Germline V gene sequence: CDR1 LNHNV, CDR2 YYDKDF (reference sequence). CDR3 in DNA: TGTGCCACCAGCAGAGAGCTCGTAGGGGTGCTGTTTTTT. Residues: CATSRELVGVLFF.

This CDR3 reads CASSLVAAVQETQYF. The DNA of the CDR3 is TGTGCCAGCAGCTTAGTTGCGGCAGTCCAAGAGACCCAGTACTTC. The gene calls are TRBV11-1 and TRBJ2-5; D gene uncertain. Per the germline V gene, CDR1 is SGHAT and CDR2 is FQDESV (reference sequence). V was clipped by 1 base and J by 1 base, with 10 bases between them. The CDR3 sequence is 15 residues long.

The chain links TRBV9 to TRBJ2-7; D is possibly TRBD2 (5 bases). The CDR3 is made up of 13 amino acids. Trimming left V 4 bases short and J 5 bases short, with 13 bases between. Germline V CDR1 and CDR2: SGDLS, YYNGEE. Here the CDR3 reads CASSPRTSNEQYF. DNA for the CDR3: TGTGCCAGCAGCCCCCGTACTAGTAACGAGCAGTACTTC.

The chain has TRBV18 and TRBJ1-5; the match to TRBD1 covers 10 bases. The V gene end was trimmed by 4 bases and the J gene end by 1 base; junction bases not matched to a gene: 1. CDR3 length: 15 residues. CDR1 is KGHSH, CDR2 LQKENI, per germline. Here the CDR3 DNA reads TGTGCCAGCTCACGGGGACAGGGGAGCAATCAGCCCCAGCATTTT. It translates to CASSRGQGSNQPQHF.

This clone was observed a single time. This chain joins TRBV10-3 and TRBJ2-7, with D perhaps matching TRBD2 (7 bases). V was cut by 9 bases and J by 2 bases, with 17 bases left in between. The CDR3 length is 14 residues. Germline CDR1 ENHRY, CDR2 SYGVKD. The CDR3 sequence is CAISLAEGAYEQYF. The CDR3 DNA sequence: TGTGCCATTTCTCTAGCGGAGGGGGCCTACGAGCAGTACTTC.

CDR3 sequence (DNA): TGTGCCAGCAGCGCGGCGGGACAGGCGGAGACCCAGTACTTC. Protein: CASSAAGQAETQYF. The V call is TRBV3-1 (or the pseudogene TRBV3-2), the J call TRBJ2-5; TRBD1 matches at 8 bases. Germline lookup yields CDR1 LGHDT and CDR2 YNNKEL (reference sequence). The CDR3 extends over 14 amino acids. Trimming took 5 bases from V and 5 from J; bases not matched to a gene: 7.

This rearrangement joins TRBV5-4 to TRBJ2-2; 8 bases are shared with TRBD2. Germline CDR1 SGHNT, CDR2 YYREEE (reference sequence). Losses at the gene ends were 0 bases for V and 4 bases for J; bases not matched to a gene: 5. The CDR3 extends over 16 amino acids. The CDR3 DNA reads TGTGCCAGCAGCTTGGCGGCGGGAGGAGGCACCGGGGAGCTGTTTTTT. Protein: CASSLAAGGGTGELFF.